The clone carrying this TCR beta chain was observed a single time. Samples underwent the assay at deep level. Sequencing used immunoSEQ multiplex PCR; TCRdb keeps in-frame clones, though not all of them. The sample shows about half a million clones, around 85% of them seen only once. This sample was taken from a study of shared clonotypes between healthy human individuals. Study in general: A couple of women and a few men aged 18 to 49 made up the donors.

Trimming at V came to 2 bases and at J to 2 bases, leaving 4 bases not matched to a gene. The CDR3 has 16 residues. Germline CDR1 GTSNPN, CDR2 SVGIG (reference sequence). The unsorted samples took about 90 million PBMCs to get genomic DNA. The specimen was PBMCs. The chain joins TRBV30 to TRBJ2-6; TRBD1 matches at 9 bases. The TCR sequence derives from a woman aged 40 to 50 in good health. Some clones in this sample may be carry-over from other donors' samples. The CDR3 here is CAWSQDRGPGANVLTF. CDR3 DNA: TGTGCCTGGAGTCAGGACAGGGGCCCTGGGGCCAACGTCCTGACTTTC. The full variable domain, completed using reference TRBV30 and TRBJ2-6, is SQTIHQWPATLVQPVGSPLSLECTVEGTSNPNLYWYRQAAGRGLQLLFYSVGIGQISSEVPQNLSASRPQDRQFILSSKKLLLSDSGFYLCAWSQDRGPGANVLTFGAGSRLTVL.